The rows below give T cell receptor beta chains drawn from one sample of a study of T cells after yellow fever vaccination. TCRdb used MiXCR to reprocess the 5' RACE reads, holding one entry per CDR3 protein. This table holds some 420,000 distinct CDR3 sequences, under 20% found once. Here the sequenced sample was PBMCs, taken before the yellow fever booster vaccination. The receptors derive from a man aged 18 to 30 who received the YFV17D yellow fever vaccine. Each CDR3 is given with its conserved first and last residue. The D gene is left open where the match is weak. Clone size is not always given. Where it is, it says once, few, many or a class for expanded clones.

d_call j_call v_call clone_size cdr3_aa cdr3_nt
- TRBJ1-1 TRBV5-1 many CASSLIGGANTEAFF TGCGCCAGCAGCTTGATTGGGGGCGCGAACACTGAAGCTTTCTTT
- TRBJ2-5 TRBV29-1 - CSGREAAVKGTQYF TGCAGCGGGAGGGAGGCAGCGGTGAAAGGGACCCAGTACTTC
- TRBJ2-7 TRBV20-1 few CSAVKGFGSYEQYF TGCAGTGCTGTCAAGGGTTTCGGCTCCTACGAGCAGTACTTC
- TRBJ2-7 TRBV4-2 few CASSRLPGGQEDEQYF TGTGCCAGCAGCCGCCTCCCCGGAGGGCAGGAGGACGAGCAGTACTTC
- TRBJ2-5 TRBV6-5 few CASSSDIQETQYF TGTGCCAGCAGTTCCGACATCCAAGAGACCCAGTACTTC
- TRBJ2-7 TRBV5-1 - CASSLSPSGYEQYF TGCGCCAGCAGCTTAAGCCCAAGCGGCTACGAGCAGTACTTC
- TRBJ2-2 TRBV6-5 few CASTPTGTTGELFF TGTGCCAGCACCCCAACAGGGACCACCGGGGAGCTGTTTTTT
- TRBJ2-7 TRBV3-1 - CASSQGYGGADPDEQYF TGTGCCAGCAGCCAAGGTTATGGGGGGGCTGATCCGGACGAGCAGTACTTC
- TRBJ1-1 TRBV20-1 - CSARRSGGPQAFF TGCAGTGCTAGGCGCAGTGGGGGCCCTCAAGCTTTCTTT
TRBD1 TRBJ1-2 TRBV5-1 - CASSVGPGGNYGYTF TGCGCCAGCAGCGTCGGACCAGGGGGCAACTATGGCTACACCTTC
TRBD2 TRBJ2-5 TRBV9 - CASSVAPSGGETQYF TGTGCCAGCAGCGTAGCCCCTAGCGGGGGGGAGACCCAGTACTTC
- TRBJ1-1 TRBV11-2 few CASSFRVDTEAFF TGTGCCAGCAGCTTTCGGGTTGACACTGAAGCTTTCTTT
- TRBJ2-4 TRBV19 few CASSGSGSGIQYF TGTGCCAGTAGTGGCTCGGGGAGTGGCATTCAGTACTTC
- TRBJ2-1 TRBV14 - CASSQGQTIYNEQFF TGTGCCAGCAGCCAAGGGCAGACCATCTACAATGAGCAGTTCTTC
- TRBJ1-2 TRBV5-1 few CASSVDSSSNYGYTF TGCGCCAGCAGCGTTGACAGTTCGTCTAACTATGGCTACACCTTC
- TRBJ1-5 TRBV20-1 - CSARDGRHGWGNQPQHF TGCAGTGCTAGAGATGGGAGGCATGGATGGGGAAATCAGCCCCAGCATTTT
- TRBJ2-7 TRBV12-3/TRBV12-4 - CASSPKAGGAYEQYF TGTGCCAGCAGTCCTAAAGCCGGGGGTGCCTACGAGCAGTACTTC
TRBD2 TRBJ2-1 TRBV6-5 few CASGRGLAAYNEQFF TGTGCCTCCGGTCGAGGGCTAGCGGCCTACAATGAGCAGTTCTTC
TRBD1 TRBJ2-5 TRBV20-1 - CSARDWDRAQETQYF TGCAGTGCTAGAGATTGGGACAGGGCGCAAGAGACCCAGTACTTC
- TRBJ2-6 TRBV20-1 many CSSPRGGPGANVLTF TGCAGTTCACCGAGGGGGGGCCCTGGGGCCAACGTCCTGACTTTC
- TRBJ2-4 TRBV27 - CASSPGGVRTDKNIQYF TGTGCCAGCAGTCCCGGAGGTGTTAGGACGGACAAAAACATTCAGTACTTC
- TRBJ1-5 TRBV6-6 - CASSRRASQTGLNQPQHF TGTGCCAGCAGTCGACGGGCGTCTCAGACAGGACTAAATCAGCCCCAGCATTTT
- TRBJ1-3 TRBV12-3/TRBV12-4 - CASPWGSAGNTIYF TGTGCCAGCCCTTGGGGCTCGGCTGGAAACACCATATATTTT
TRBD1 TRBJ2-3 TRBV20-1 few CSATTGGVEDTQYF TGCAGTGCGACGACAGGGGGAGTGGAAGATACGCAGTATTTT
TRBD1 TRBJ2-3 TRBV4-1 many CASRRDRGLGDTQYF TGCGCCAGCAGAAGGGACAGGGGGCTTGGAGATACGCAGTATTTT
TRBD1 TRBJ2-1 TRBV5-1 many CASSLGTGYNEQFF TGCGCCAGCAGCTTGGGGACAGGATACAATGAGCAGTTCTTC
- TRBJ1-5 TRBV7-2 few CASSLRPMSNQPQHF TGTGCCAGCAGCCTGCGCCCTATGAGCAATCAGCCCCAGCATTTT
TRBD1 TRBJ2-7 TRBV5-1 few CASSPAGTGDHEQYF TGCGCCAGCAGCCCAGCCGGGACAGGGGACCACGAGCAGTACTTC
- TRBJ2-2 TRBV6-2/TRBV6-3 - CASSYIGDGELFF TGTGCCAGCAGTTACATAGGGGACGGGGAGCTGTTTTTT
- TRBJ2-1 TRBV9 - CASSVSRRVHEQFF TGTGCCAGCAGCGTATCGAGGAGGGTGCATGAGCAGTTCTTC
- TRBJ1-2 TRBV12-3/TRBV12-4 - CASSLGSYYGYTF TGTGCCAGCAGTTTGGGCAGCTACTATGGCTACACCTTC
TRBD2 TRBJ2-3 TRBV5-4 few CASSRSLAGTDTQYF TGTGCCAGCAGCCGGTCCCTAGCGGGGACAGATACGCAGTATTTT
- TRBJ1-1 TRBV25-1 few CASSELGEAFF TGTGCCAGCAGTGAACTGGGAGAAGCTTTCTTT
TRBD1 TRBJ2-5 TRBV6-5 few CASSYTGEYQETQYF TGTGCCAGCAGTTACACAGGGGAGTACCAAGAGACCCAGTACTTC
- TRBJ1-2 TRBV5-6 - CASRVFDSRTGYTF TGTGCCAGCAGAGTCTTTGACAGTCGGACTGGCTACACCTTC
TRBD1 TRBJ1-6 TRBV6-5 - CASSYSVGGNSPLHF TGTGCCAGCAGTTACTCAGTAGGGGGCAATTCACCCCTCCACTTT
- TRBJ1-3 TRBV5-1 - CASSLSGSESGNTIYF TGCGCCAGCAGCTTGTCGGGGTCGGAGTCTGGAAACACCATATATTTT
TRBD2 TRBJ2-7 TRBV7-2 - CASSWSGASSYEQYF TGTGCCAGCAGCTGGAGCGGGGCCAGCTCCTACGAGCAGTACTTC
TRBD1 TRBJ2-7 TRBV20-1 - CSARGSPGQGPWQYF TGCAGTGCTAGAGGTTCCCCGGGACAGGGACCTTGGCAGTACTTC
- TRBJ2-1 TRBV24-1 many CATSVGEIYNEQFF TGTGCCACCAGTGTAGGGGAGATTTACAATGAGCAGTTCTTC
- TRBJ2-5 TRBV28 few CASSAVLFQETQYF TGTGCCAGCTCCGCGGTCCTGTTCCAAGAGACCCAGTACTTC
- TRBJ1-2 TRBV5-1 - CASTRSRGNDYGYTF TGCGCCAGCACGCGTAGTCGGGGAAACGACTATGGCTACACCTTC
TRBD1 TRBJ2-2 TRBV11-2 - CASSFWGQGTGELFF TGTGCCAGCAGCTTTTGGGGACAGGGCACCGGGGAGCTGTTTTTT
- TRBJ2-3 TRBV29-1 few CSVPSGTDTQYF TGCAGCGTCCCGTCAGGGACAGATACGCAGTATTTT
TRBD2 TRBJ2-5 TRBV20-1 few CSATWTSGVTQYF TGCAGCGCAACATGGACTAGCGGGGTGACCCAGTACTTC
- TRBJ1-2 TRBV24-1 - CATSDPTGFYGYTF TGTGCCACCAGTGATCCCACAGGGTTCTATGGCTACACCTTC
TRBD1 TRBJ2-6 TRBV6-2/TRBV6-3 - CASRSGTGKPGANVLTF TGTGCCAGCAGGTCCGGGACAGGGAAACCTGGGGCCAACGTCCTGACTTTC
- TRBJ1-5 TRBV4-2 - CASSPRPQHF TGTGCCAGCAGCCCTAGACCCCAGCATTTT
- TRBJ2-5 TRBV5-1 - CASSPGGQKETQYF TGCGCCAGCAGCCCGGGGGGACAAAAAGAGACCCAGTACTTC
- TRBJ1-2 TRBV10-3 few CAISEGRANYGYTF TGTGCCATCAGTGAGGGGAGAGCTAACTATGGCTACACCTTC
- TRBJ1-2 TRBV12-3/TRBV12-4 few CASADRGGYTF TGTGCCAGCGCCGACAGAGGCGGCTACACCTTC
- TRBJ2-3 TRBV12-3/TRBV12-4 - CASSFGSGADTQYF TGTGCCAGCAGTTTCGGGTCGGGCGCAGATACGCAGTATTTT
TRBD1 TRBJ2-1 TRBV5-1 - CASRSPGQGSVNEQFF TGCGCCAGCAGGTCACCGGGACAGGGTTCCGTCAATGAGCAGTTCTTC
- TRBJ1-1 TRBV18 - CASSPQSASDTEAFF TGTGCCAGCTCACCACAGTCGGCCTCGGACACTGAAGCTTTCTTT
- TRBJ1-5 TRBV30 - CAWSTTSQPQHF TGTGCCTGGAGTACGACAAGTCAGCCCCAGCATTTT
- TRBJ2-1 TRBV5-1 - CASSQSIEGNEQFF TGCGCCAGCAGCCAATCCATAGAGGGGAATGAGCAGTTCTTC
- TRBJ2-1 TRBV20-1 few CSARDWGAGGNEQFF TGCAGTGCTAGAGACTGGGGGGCGGGCGGCAATGAGCAGTTCTTC
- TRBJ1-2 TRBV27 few CAAARHFMDGYTF TGTGCCGCGGCGCGGCACTTCATGGATGGCTACACCTTC
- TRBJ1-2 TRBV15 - CATSRGGDGYTF TGTGCCACCAGCAGGGGAGGGGACGGCTACACCTTC